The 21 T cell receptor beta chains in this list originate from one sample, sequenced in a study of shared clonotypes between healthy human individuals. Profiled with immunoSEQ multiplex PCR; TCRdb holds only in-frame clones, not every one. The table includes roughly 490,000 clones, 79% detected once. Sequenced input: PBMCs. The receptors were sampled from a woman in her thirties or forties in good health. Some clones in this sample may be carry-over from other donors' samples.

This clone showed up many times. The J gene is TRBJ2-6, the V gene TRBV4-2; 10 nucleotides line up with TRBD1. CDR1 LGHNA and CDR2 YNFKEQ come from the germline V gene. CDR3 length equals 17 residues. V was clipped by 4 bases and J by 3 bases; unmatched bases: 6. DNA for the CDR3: TGTGCCAGCAGCCTCGGGACAGGGGAAAGTGGGGCCAACGTCCTGACTTTC. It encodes CASSLGTGESGANVLTF.

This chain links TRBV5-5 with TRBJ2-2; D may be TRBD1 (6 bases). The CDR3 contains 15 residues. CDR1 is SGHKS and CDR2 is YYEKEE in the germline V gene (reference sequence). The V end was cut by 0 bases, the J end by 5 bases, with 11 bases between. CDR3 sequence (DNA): TGTGCCAGCAGCTTGGGCCCAGGGGCAACCGGGGAGCTGTTTTTT. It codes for CASSLGPGATGELFF.

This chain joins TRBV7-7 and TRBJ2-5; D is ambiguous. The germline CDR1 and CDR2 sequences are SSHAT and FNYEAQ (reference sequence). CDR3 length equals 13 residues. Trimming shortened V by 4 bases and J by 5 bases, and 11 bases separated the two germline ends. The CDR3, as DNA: TGTGCCAGCAGCTCGGACGGAATGGAGACCCAGTACTTC. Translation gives CASSSDGMETQYF.

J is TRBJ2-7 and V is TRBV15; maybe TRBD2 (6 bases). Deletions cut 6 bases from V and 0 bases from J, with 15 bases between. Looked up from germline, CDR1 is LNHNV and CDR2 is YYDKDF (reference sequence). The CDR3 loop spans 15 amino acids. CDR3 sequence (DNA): TGTGCCACCAGACGCGGCGGGGCAAGCTCCTACGAGCAGTACTTC. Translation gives CATRRGGASSYEQYF.

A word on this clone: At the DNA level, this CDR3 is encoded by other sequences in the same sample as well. CDR3 bases: TGTGCCTGGAGTACCCCTCGGGGCTACACCTTC. It encodes CAWSTPRGYTF. The rearrangement links TRBV30 to TRBJ1-2; D unresolved. Trimming shortened V by 2 bases and J by 8 bases, and 9 bases separated the two germline ends. This CDR3 has 11 amino acids. Per the germline V gene, CDR1 is GTSNPN and CDR2 is SVGIG (reference sequence).

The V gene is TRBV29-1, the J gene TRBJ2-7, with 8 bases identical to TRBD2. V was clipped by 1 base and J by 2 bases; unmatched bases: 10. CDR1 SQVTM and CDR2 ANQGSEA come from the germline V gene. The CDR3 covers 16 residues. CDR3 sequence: CSVEGGGGTTPYEQYF. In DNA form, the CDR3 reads TGCAGCGTTGAAGGGGGCGGGGGGACAACCCCCTACGAGCAGTACTTC.

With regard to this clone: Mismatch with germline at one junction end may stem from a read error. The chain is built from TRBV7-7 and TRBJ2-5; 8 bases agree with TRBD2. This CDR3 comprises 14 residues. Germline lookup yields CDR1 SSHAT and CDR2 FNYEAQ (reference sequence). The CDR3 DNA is TGTGCTAGCAGCGTAGCGGGGAGGGTAGAGACCCAGTACTTC. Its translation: CASSVAGRVETQYF.

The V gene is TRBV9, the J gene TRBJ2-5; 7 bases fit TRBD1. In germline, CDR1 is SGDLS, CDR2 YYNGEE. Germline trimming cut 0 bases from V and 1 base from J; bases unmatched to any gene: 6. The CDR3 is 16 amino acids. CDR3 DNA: TGTGCCAGCAGCGTAGGGAGATCAGGGGGCCAAGAGACCCAGTACTTC. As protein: CASSVGRSGGQETQYF.

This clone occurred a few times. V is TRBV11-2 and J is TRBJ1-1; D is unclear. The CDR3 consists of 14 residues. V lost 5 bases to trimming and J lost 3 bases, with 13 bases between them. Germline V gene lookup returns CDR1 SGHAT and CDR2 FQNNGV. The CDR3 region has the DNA TGTGCCAGCAGCAGAGGAGATCGGGACACTGAAGCTTTCTTT. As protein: CASSRGDRDTEAFF.

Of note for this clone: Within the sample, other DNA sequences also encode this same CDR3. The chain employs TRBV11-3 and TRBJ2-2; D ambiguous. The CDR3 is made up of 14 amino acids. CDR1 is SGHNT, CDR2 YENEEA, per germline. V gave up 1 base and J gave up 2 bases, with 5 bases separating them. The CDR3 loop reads CASSLGRNTGELFF. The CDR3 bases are TGTGCCAGCAGCTTAGGTAGAAACACCGGGGAGCTGTTTTTT. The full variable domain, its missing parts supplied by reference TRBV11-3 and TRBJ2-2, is EAGVVQSPRYKIIEKKQPVAFWCNPISGHNTLYWYLQNLGQGPELLIRYENEEAVDDSQLPKDRFSAERLKGVDSTLKIQPAELGDSAVYLCASSLGRNTGELFFGEGSRLTVL.

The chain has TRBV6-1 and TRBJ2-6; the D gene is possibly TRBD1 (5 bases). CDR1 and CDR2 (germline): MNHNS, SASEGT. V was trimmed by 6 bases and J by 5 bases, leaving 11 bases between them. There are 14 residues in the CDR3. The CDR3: CASRQGIWANVLTF. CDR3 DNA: TGTGCCAGCAGGCAGGGTATCTGGGCCAACGTCCTGACTTTC.

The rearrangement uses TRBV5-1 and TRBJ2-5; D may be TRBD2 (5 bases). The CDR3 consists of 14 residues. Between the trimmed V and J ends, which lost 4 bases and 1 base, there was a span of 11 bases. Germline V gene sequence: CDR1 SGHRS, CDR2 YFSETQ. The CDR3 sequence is CASSQMGSQETQYF. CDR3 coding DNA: TGCGCCAGCAGCCAAATGGGGAGCCAAGAGACCCAGTACTTC.

The CDR3 DNA sequence: TGCGCCAGCAGCTTGGTCGGGACAGGGGCTCGGGAGCAGTACTTC. Protein: CASSLVGTGAREQYF. The V call is TRBV5-1, the J call TRBJ2-7; 10 bases line up with TRBD1. This CDR3 has 15 residues. J lost 7 bases, V lost 0 bases, and 7 bases had no gene match. Germline assignment: CDR1 SGHRS and CDR2 YFSETQ. The full variable domain, its missing parts supplied by reference TRBV5-1 and TRBJ2-7, is KAGVTQTPRYLIKTRGQQVTLSCSPISGHRSVSWYQQTPGQGLQFLFEYFSETQRNKGNFPGRFSGRQFSNSRSEMNVSTLELGDSALYLCASSLVGTGAREQYFGPGTRLTVT.

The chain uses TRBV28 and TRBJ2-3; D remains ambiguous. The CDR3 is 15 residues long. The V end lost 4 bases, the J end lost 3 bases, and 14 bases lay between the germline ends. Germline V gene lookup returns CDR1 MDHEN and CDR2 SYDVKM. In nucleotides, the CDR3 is TGTGCCAGCAGTTCGAACCCCGGCAAGACAGATACGCAGTATTTT. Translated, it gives CASSSNPGKTDTQYF.

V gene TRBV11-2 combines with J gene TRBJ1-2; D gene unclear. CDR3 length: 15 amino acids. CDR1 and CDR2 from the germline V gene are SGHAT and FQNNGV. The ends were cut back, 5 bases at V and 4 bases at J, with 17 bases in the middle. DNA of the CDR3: TGTGCCAGCAGCCTGGTGGGTGTGCCTGGCTATGGCTACACCTTC. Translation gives CASSLVGVPGYGYTF. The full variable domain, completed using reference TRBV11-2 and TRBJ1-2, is EAGVAQSPRYKIIEKRQSVAFWCNPISGHATLYWYQQILGQGPKLLIQFQNNGVVDDSQLPKDRFSAERLKGVDSTLKIQPAKLEDSAVYLCASSLVGVPGYGYTFGSGTRLTVV.

DNA for the CDR3: TGTGCCAGCAGGGCCGGGACAGGGATTTTCGATACGCAGTATTTT. Protein: CASRAGTGIFDTQYF. This chain connects TRBV2 to TRBJ2-3, with TRBD1 identical over 9 bases. The germline CDR1 and CDR2 sequences are SNHLY and FYNNEI. The J segment lost 6 bases and the V segment lost 6 bases, leaving 10 bases of the junction unmatched. This CDR3 region has 15 residues.

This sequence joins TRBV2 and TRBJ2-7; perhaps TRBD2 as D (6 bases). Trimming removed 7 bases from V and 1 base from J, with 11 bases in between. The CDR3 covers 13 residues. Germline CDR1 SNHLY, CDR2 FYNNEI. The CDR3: CASTGGMSYEQYF. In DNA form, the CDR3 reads TGTGCCAGCACCGGGGGTATGTCCTACGAGCAGTACTTC. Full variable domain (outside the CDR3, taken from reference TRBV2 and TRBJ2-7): EPEVTQTPSHQVTQMGQEVILRCVPISNHLYFYWYRQILGQKVEFLVSFYNNEISEKSEIFDDQFSVERPDGSNFTLKIRSTKLEDSAMYFCASTGGMSYEQYFGPGTRLTVT.

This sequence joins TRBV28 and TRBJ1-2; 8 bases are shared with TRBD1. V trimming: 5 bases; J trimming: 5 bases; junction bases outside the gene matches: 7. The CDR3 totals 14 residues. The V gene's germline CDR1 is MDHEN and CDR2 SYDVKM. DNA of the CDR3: TGTGCCAGCAGTCCACAGGGGGAAGGATATGGCTACACCTTC. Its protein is CASSPQGEGYGYTF.

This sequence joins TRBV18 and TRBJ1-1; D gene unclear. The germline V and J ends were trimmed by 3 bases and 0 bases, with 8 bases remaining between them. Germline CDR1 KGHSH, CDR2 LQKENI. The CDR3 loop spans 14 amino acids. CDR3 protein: CASSPRQLNTEAFF. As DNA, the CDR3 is TGTGCCAGCTCACCCCGGCAGCTGAACACTGAAGCTTTCTTT.

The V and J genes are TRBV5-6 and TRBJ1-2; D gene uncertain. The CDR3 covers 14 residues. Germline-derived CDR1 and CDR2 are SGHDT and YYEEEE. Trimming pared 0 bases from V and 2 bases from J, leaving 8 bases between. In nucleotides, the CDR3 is TGTGCCAGCAGCTTGGAAGGAGGCAACTATGGCTACACCTTC. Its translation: CASSLEGGNYGYTF.

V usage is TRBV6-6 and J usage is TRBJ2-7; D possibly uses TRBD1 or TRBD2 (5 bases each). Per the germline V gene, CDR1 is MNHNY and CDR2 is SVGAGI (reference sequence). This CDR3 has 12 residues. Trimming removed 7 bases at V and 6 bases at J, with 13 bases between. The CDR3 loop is CASTTGRGEQYF. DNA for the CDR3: TGTGCCAGCACAACGGGGCGTGGCGAGCAGTACTTC.